The table lists the clone carrying this TCR beta chain with a few counts. What it binds is not known. This entry is derived from a study of OX40 agonist ivuxolimab in advanced cancers. For the study at large: Every 2 weeks, patients received ivuxolimab intravenously, dosed at 0.01 to 10 mg/kg.

Exclusion of a patient followed from autoimmune disease history or systemic immunosuppression. V shed 4 bases, J shed 7 bases, and the junction held 5 bases outside the gene matches. CDR3 length: 14 residues. CDR1 and CDR2 from the germline V gene are LNHDA and SQIVND (reference sequence). Study outcomes and limitations: Dosing at 0.1 to 3.0 mg/kg was accompanied by clonal expansion of CD4+ and CD8+ blood T cells by week 6. Researchers did not establish what antigens the expanded peripheral T cells target.

Clones were read by immunoSEQ multiplex PCR, and TCRdb kept only the in-frame ones, dropping some. The sample carries tens of thousands of clones, approximately 84% recorded once. The sequence came from an adult with an advanced solid tumor such as melanoma, head and neck, liver or kidney cancer. Material: CD4+ or CD8+ T cells sorted from blood, obtained in a trial of the OX40 agonist ivuxolimab. The chain couples TRBV19 to TRBJ2-3, with 10 bases matching TRBD2. CDR3 region: CASSNSGGKYTQYF. The CDR3 DNA reads TGTGCCAGTAGTAATAGCGGGGGGAAGTATACGCAGTATTTT.